The entry below describes one T cell receptor (beta chain). Its cognate antigen has yet to be identified. A junction boundary mismatches the germline segment, possibly from a read error. This record comes from a study of immune evolution from preneoplasia to lung adenocarcinoma (dated by TCRdb to 2020 to 2023). About the study as a whole: HLA loss of heterozygosity was observed in approximately 7%, 15% and 30% of AIS, MIA and ADC lesions, respectively, and was not observed in any AAH lesions. POLYSOLVER was used to infer class I HLA alleles from exome data, and LOHHLA was used to detect allele-specific HLA loss. Sample size was based on specimen availability rather than a prior power calculation. In total, the cohort included some 55 patients with pulmonary nodules, all of whom underwent surgical resection. According to the study, about 100 samples were used for TCR sequencing. The study profiled immune contexture across lung adenocarcinoma precursors and invasive adenocarcinoma using immune gene expression, TCR sequencing and multiplex immunofluorescence. TCR sequencing data came from over 40 patients. The immune data were integrated with whole exome sequencing and methylation data obtained from the same cohort of nodules. Resected precursor lesions (AAH, AIS, MIA) and invasive adenocarcinomas were each compared against paired morphologically normal lung tissue. Points the paper makes about the study in general: Normal lung had the highest top T cell clone frequencies, and these frequencies appeared to fall progressively from AAH through AIS, MIA and invasive adenocarcinoma. All patients were from Japan and China, so applicability to Western populations was uncertain. T cell clonality was highest in KRAS-mutant nodules compared with EGFR-mutant or double wild-type lesions. The highest clonality was observed in normal lung, whereas higher T cell density and diversity but lower clonality appeared to be present in later-stage lesions. The findings were based on association rather than direct causation, and larger cohorts with long-term follow-up and longitudinal biopsies were deemed needed.

From the cysteine up to the phenylalanine, the CDR3 has a length of 10 residues. The entry retains the CDR3 DNA only, 30 bases that are in frame from base 1. CDR1 and CDR2, looked up from the germline V gene, are SQVTM and ANQGSEA. Patients underwent resection in Japan or China between about 2013 and 2018. Histologic diagnosis of each case was confirmed independently by two lung cancer pathologists on H&E slides. Premalignant or tumor cells were enriched for nucleic acid extraction by macro-dissection performed after pathologic assessment. FFPE tissue was used for DNA isolation with the AllPrep DNA/RNA FFPE Kit. TCR beta CDR3 regions were sequenced from DNA using the immunoSEQ hsTCRbeta Kit. Turning to the authors' computational methods: The ImmunoSEQ Analyzer was used to analyse the TCR sequencing data. T cell clonality was calculated on productive rearrangements as 1 minus Pielou's evenness. To measure T cell diversity, the inverse Simpson index was applied to productive templates. T cell density was expressed as TCR beta template counts normalized to usable DNA, with usable DNA estimated by amplifying and sequencing housekeeping genes. Two-sided Kruskal-Wallis tests were used to compare TCR metrics across histologic stages. Sourced from immuneACCESS, this table was stored by TCRdb with only in-frame sequences that have V and J called. A share of the clones is absent; for the studies checked, an unresolved V gene accounts for under half, and the remainder has no known explanation. The V and J calls and the clone size are those of that table, but D and trimming were determined from the DNA. The sample contains some 14,000 clones, 75% to 90% of them found a single time. The leading ten clones occupy roughly 5.2% of the sample.

The rearranged chain carries TRBV29-1 and TRBJ2-3; the D segment could be TRBD2, given 6 matching bases. The sequencing input was FFPE minimally invasive lung adenocarcinoma tissue. According to the study, the label for this sample's cell subset or site signals: micro-invasive lung adenocarcinoma (MIA). The sequence was obtained from a person aged 65-85 years with lung adenocarcinoma. The sequence in DNA is TGCAGCGCCAGGGAGGATACGCACTATTTT. The encoded protein is CSAREDTHYF.